This passage covers 14 T cell receptor beta chains from one sample sequenced in a study of cytomegalovirus exposure and HLA in healthy donors. The PCR employed 60 Vbeta primers together with 13 Jbeta primers. Data came from immunoSEQ multiplex PCR; TCRdb stores just in-frame clones and leaves some out. The data hold around 130,000 clones, with around 82% observed a single time. The source material was PBMCs. The origin of the receptors is a man aged 50 or older in good health and CMV-seronegative.

The gene calls are TRBV9 and TRBJ2-2, with D perhaps TRBD2 (6 bases). This CDR3 contains 18 residues. V was cut by 2 bases and J by 2 bases, with 19 bases left in between. Germline CDR1 SGDLS, CDR2 YYNGEE. The CDR3 bases are TGTGCCAGCAGCGTTTACCCCCCGGGGCGGGACAACACCGGGGAGCTGTTTTTT. Its protein product is CASSVYPPGRDNTGELFF.

V and J are TRBV11-2 and TRBJ2-7; 10 bases match TRBD2. The V gene end was trimmed by 6 bases and the J gene end by 3 bases; junction bases not matched to a gene: 8. The CDR3 contains 15 residues. Germline-derived CDR1 and CDR2 are SGHAT and FQNNGV. CDR3 DNA: TGTGCCAGCAGATATACTAGCGGGACCCACTACGAGCAGTACTTC. Translating gives CASRYTSGTHYEQYF.

The chain joins TRBV5-6 to TRBJ2-1; the match to TRBD2 covers 11 bases. Unmatched junction bases numbered 17, after V lost 4 bases and J lost 5 bases. This CDR3 contains 19 residues. The germline V gene has CDR1 SGHDT and CDR2 YYEEEE. The CDR3 nucleotides are TGTGCCAGCAGCCAAAGTACGGGTTTGAAGGGACTAGCGGACAATGAGCAGTTCTTC. It translates to CASSQSTGLKGLADNEQFF. The full variable domain, its missing parts supplied by reference TRBV5-6 and TRBJ2-1, is DAGVTQSPTHLIKTRGQQVTLRCSPKSGHDTVSWYQQALGQGPQFIFQYYEEEERQRGNFPDRFSGHQFPNYSSELNVNALLLGDSALYLCASSQSTGLKGLADNEQFFGPGTRLTVL.

The chain recombines TRBV10-2 with TRBJ2-7; 8 nucleotides match TRBD2. Germline CDR1 and CDR2: WSHSY and SAAADI. The CDR3 contains 13 residues. The V gene end was trimmed by 5 bases and the J gene end by 2 bases; junction bases not matched to a gene: 2. CDR3 loop: CASSSGGTYEQYF. The DNA for the CDR3 is TGCGCCAGCAGTTCGGGAGGGACCTACGAGCAGTACTTC.

In DNA form, the CDR3 reads TGTGCCAGCAGCTTAGTTTGGGCGGGAGACGCCGATACGCAGTATTTT. As protein: CASSLVWAGDADTQYF. The chain carries TRBV7-2 and TRBJ2-3, with 7 bases matching TRBD2. Looked up from germline, CDR1 is SGHTA and CDR2 is FQGNSA. Trimming took 1 base from V and 6 from J; bases not matched to a gene: 10. The CDR3 contains 16 residues.

This chain links TRBV6-5 with TRBJ1-1, with a possible D match to TRBD1 (5 bases). V was shortened by 5 bases and J by 4 bases, with 14 bases between the two germline ends. CDR3 length: 14 amino acids. The germline V gene has CDR1 MNHEY and CDR2 SVGAGI. The CDR3: CASSPSYRITEAFF. CDR3 DNA sequence: TGTGCCAGCAGTCCGTCCTACAGGATCACTGAAGCTTTCTTT.

The V and J genes are TRBV7-2 and TRBJ2-1; TRBD1 matches 7 bases. Germline loops: CDR1 SGHTA, CDR2 FQGNSA. V shed 3 bases, J shed 4 bases, and the junction held 6 bases outside the gene matches. The CDR3 is 15 amino acids. CDR3: CASSFGQGVYNEQFF. The CDR3 DNA is TGTGCCAGCAGCTTCGGGCAGGGGGTTTACAATGAGCAGTTCTTC.

The genes are TRBV2 and TRBJ1-6; 7 nucleotides align to TRBD1. Germline V CDR1 and CDR2: SNHLY, FYNNEI. CDR3 length: 13 amino acids. Trimming took 7 bases from V and 10 from J; bases not matched to a gene: 7. CDR3 bases: TGTGCCAGCAACCTACAGGGGCAATCACCCCTCCACTTT. Translation: CASNLQGQSPLHF.

The V gene is TRBV29-1, the J gene TRBJ1-2, with TRBD1 matching 7 bases. Germline assignment: CDR1 SQVTM and CDR2 ANQGSEA. The ends lost 2 bases at V and 10 bases at J; junction bases unmatched: 7. CDR3 length: 12 residues. CDR3 protein: CSVEFAGGDYTF. The DNA for the CDR3 is TGCAGCGTTGAATTCGCAGGGGGAGACTACACCTTC.

This chain uses TRBV2 with TRBJ2-5; D perhaps matches TRBD1 (6 bases). CDR1 SNHLY and CDR2 FYNNEI come from the germline V gene. The CDR3 sequence is 14 residues long. The V end was cut by 5 bases, the J end by 5 bases, with 15 bases between. The CDR3 DNA is TGTGCCAGCAGTCCCGGGACACCGGGTGAGACCCAGTACTTC. This encodes CASSPGTPGETQYF.

The genes are TRBV2 and TRBJ2-2; D is unresolved. V lost 2 bases and J lost 8, with 12 bases in between. The germline CDR1 and CDR2 sequences are SNHLY and FYNNEI. The CDR3 is made up of 14 amino acids. CDR3 region: CASSETTSRGELFF. In DNA, the CDR3 is TGTGCCAGCAGTGAAACTACTTCCCGAGGGGAGCTGTTTTTT.

This clone was seen only a few times. This rearrangement joins TRBV28 to TRBJ1-2; D perhaps matches TRBD1 (5 bases). Trimming removed 6 bases from V and 0 bases from J, with 11 bases in between. This CDR3 region has 14 residues. Germline loops: CDR1 MDHEN, CDR2 SYDVKM. CDR3 DNA sequence: TGTGCCAGCAGGCCTCCAGGGTCTAACTATGGCTACACCTTC. This translates into CASRPPGSNYGYTF.

Concerning this clone: The sample contains more than one DNA sequence encoding this CDR3. The rearrangement joins TRBV19 to TRBJ1-1; tentatively, D is TRBD1 (5 bases). The CDR3 is made up of 13 amino acids. Germline V lookup: CDR1 LNHDA, CDR2 SQIVND (reference sequence). Trimming removed 5 bases from V and 5 bases from J, with 12 bases in between. CDR3 nucleotides: TGTGCCAGTAGTGTGGGCCAGGGAACTGAAGCTTTCTTT. Protein product: CASSVGQGTEAFF.

This sequence joins TRBV2 and TRBJ1-5; no reliable D call. Per germline, CDR1 SNHLY and CDR2 FYNNEI. This CDR3 is built from 16 residues. The ends were cut back, 3 bases at V and 1 base at J, with 13 bases in the middle. This CDR3 is CASSDWIRGSNQPQHF. For the CDR3, the DNA is TGTGCCAGCAGTGATTGGATCCGGGGAAGCAATCAGCCCCAGCATTTT.